Below, 22 T cell receptor beta chains from the same sample are listed, as sequenced in a study of shared clonotypes between healthy human individuals. Sequenced by immunoSEQ multiplex PCR; TCRdb stores in-frame clones only, minus some. The table lists roughly 410,000 clones, just over 95% of them singletons. The material sequenced was memory CD8+ T cells sorted from blood. Subset: CD45RO+ cells pooled with CCR7-negative TemRA cells. The receptors originated from a man aged 25 to 45 in good health.

This chain links TRBV6-6 with TRBJ2-3, with D perhaps matching TRBD2 (8 bases). The CDR3 sequence is 15 residues long. The V end was cut by 4 bases, the J end by 7 bases, with 18 bases between. The V gene's germline CDR1 is MNHNY and CDR2 SVGAGI (reference sequence). CDR3 loop: CASSFGGDRGHTQYF. The CDR3 DNA reads as TGTGCCAGCAGTTTCGGGGGGGACAGAGGTCATACGCAGTATTTT.

This clone was counted only a few times. V usage is TRBV29-1 and J usage is TRBJ1-5; D is undetermined. Trimming removed 5 bases at V and 6 bases at J, with 14 bases between. The CDR3 runs to 13 residues. Germline V CDR1 and CDR2: SQVTM, ANQGSEA. CDR3 bases: TGCAGCGTTATGTTAGGGTTCGGTCAGCCCCAGCATTTT. Residues: CSVMLGFGQPQHF.

The chain combines TRBV19 with TRBJ2-6; 8 bases match TRBD1. Germline loops: CDR1 LNHDA, CDR2 SQIVND (reference sequence). This CDR3 has 16 residues. Trimming cost V 4 bases and J 4 bases; bases outside gene matches: 6. This chain's CDR3 is CASSSRTGNGANVLTF. The CDR3 DNA reads as TGTGCCAGTAGTAGCCGGACAGGGAACGGGGCCAACGTCCTGACTTTC.

Details on this clone: This CDR3 is also generated by other DNA sequences in the sample. V is TRBV19 and J is TRBJ1-5, with 7 bases fitting TRBD1. Trimming cost V 3 bases and J 0 bases; bases outside gene matches: 2. This CDR3 is 15 amino acids long. Germline V gene lookup returns CDR1 LNHDA and CDR2 SQIVND (reference sequence). The CDR3: CASSIRGHSNQPQHF. CDR3 nucleotides: TGTGCCAGTAGTATTAGGGGGCATAGCAATCAGCCCCAGCATTTT.

The genes are TRBV30 and TRBJ2-7, with D unresolved. Germline V lookup: CDR1 GTSNPN, CDR2 SVGIG (reference sequence). V lost 4 bases, J lost 6 bases, and 7 bases lay in between. The CDR3 runs 10 residues. The CDR3 here is CAWIGTEQYF. The CDR3 coding sequence is TGTGCCTGGATTGGCACCGAGCAGTACTTC.

The chain carries TRBV7-6 and TRBJ2-2, with no clear D. The CDR3 consists of 12 residues. Deletions cut 3 bases from V and 6 bases from J, with 5 bases between. The germline gives CDR1 SGHVS, CDR2 FNYEAQ. CDR3 sequence: CASSFVPGELFF. DNA of the CDR3: TGTGCCAGCAGCTTTGTGCCCGGGGAGCTGTTTTTT.

The chain recombines TRBV18 with TRBJ2-6; TRBD1 agrees at 9 bases. The CDR3 has 18 residues. Losses at the gene ends were 6 bases for V and 0 bases for J; bases not matched to a gene: 9. Germline loops: CDR1 KGHSH, CDR2 LQKENI. The CDR3 loop reads CASSPKTGGFSGANVLTF. The CDR3 coding sequence is TGTGCCAGCTCTCCTAAGACAGGGGGTTTCTCTGGGGCCAACGTCCTGACTTTC.

This clone was detected once. A read error is possible here, since a much larger clone lies one base away. The J gene is TRBJ1-1, the V gene TRBV20-1; D gene ambiguous. Trimming removed 2 bases from V and 3 bases from J, with 4 bases in between. This CDR3 spans 11 amino acids. Per germline, CDR1 DFQATT and CDR2 SNEGSKA (reference sequence). The CDR3 loop reads CSARQHTEAFF. The CDR3 DNA reads as TGCAGTGCTAGACAGCACACTGAAGCTTTCTTT.

V usage is TRBV18 and J usage is TRBJ2-2; the match to TRBD2 covers 7 bases. This CDR3 is 18 amino acids long. The V gene's germline CDR1 is KGHSH and CDR2 LQKENI. J gave up 2 bases and V 1 base, and 10 bases lay outside the gene matches. The CDR3 here is CASSPQRSGTINTGELFF. Here the CDR3 DNA reads TGTGCCAGCTCACCACAGAGATCCGGGACTATAAACACCGGGGAGCTGTTTTTT.

The rearrangement joins TRBV7-8 to TRBJ2-1; the D gene is possibly TRBD2 (6 bases). V was trimmed by 2 bases and J by 2 bases, leaving 16 bases between them. This CDR3 has 17 residues. Per the germline V gene, CDR1 is SGHVS and CDR2 is FQNEAQ. The DNA of the CDR3 is TGTGCCAGCAGCTTAAGGCGGGACGTCCCTGCCTACAATGAGCAGTTCTTC. Amino acid sequence: CASSLRRDVPAYNEQFF.

The chain carries TRBV11-3 and TRBJ2-7, with D possibly being TRBD2 (7 bases). The CDR3 spans 14 residues. V lost 5 bases and J lost 3, with 14 bases in between. Germline V gene lookup returns CDR1 SGHNT and CDR2 YENEEA. CDR3 in amino acids: CASSLGGPVYEQYF. DNA of the CDR3: TGTGCCAGCAGCCTCGGGGGGCCTGTCTACGAGCAGTACTTC. Full variable domain (outside the CDR3, taken from reference TRBV11-3 and TRBJ2-7): EAGVVQSPRYKIIEKKQPVAFWCNPISGHNTLYWYLQNLGQGPELLIRYENEEAVDDSQLPKDRFSAERLKGVDSTLKIQPAELGDSAVYLCASSLGGPVYEQYFGPGTRLTVT.

The genes are TRBV5-1 and TRBJ2-1; no clear D. CDR1 SGHRS and CDR2 YFSETQ come from the germline V gene. The CDR3 has 15 residues. Trimming took off 2 bases at V and 3 bases at J, with 12 bases between the two ends. The CDR3 protein is CASSLGFTSYNEQFF. The CDR3 nucleotides read TGCGCCAGCAGCTTAGGCTTCACAAGCTACAATGAGCAGTTCTTC. Full variable domain (remainder filled in from reference TRBV5-1 and TRBJ2-1): KAGVTQTPRYLIKTRGQQVTLSCSPISGHRSVSWYQQTPGQGLQFLFEYFSETQRNKGNFPGRFSGRQFSNSRSEMNVSTLELGDSALYLCASSLGFTSYNEQFFGPGTRLTVL.

The J gene is TRBJ1-5, the V gene TRBV14; D not resolved. CDR3 length: 14 amino acids. The ends were cut back, 6 bases at V and 4 bases at J, with 13 bases in the middle. Germline values: CDR1 SGHDN, CDR2 FVKESK. In DNA form, the CDR3 reads TGTGCCAGCAGGGACTCACTTGGAAATCAGCCCCAGCATTTT. Its protein is CASRDSLGNQPQHF.

This clone appeared a single time. In nucleotides, the CDR3 is TGTGCCAGCAGTTTATCTTTCGGAAGACTCTATGGCTACACCTTC. It specifies CASSLSFGRLYGYTF. This sequence joins TRBV27 and TRBJ1-2; D unresolved. V gave up 0 bases and J gave up 4 bases, with 12 bases separating them. Germline CDR1 is MNHEY and CDR2 is SMNVEV (reference sequence). This CDR3 comprises 15 residues.

V gene TRBV7-9 combines with J gene TRBJ2-7, with D perhaps TRBD1 (5 bases). V lost 3 bases and J lost 6, with 9 bases in between. The germline V gene encodes CDR1 SEHNR and CDR2 FQNEAQ (reference sequence). There are 12 residues in the CDR3. CDR3 bases: TGTGCCAGCAGCTTGGGGCGATCCGAGCAGTACTTC. It translates to CASSLGRSEQYF.

The chain couples TRBV6-1 to TRBJ2-2; 7 bases fit TRBD1. V lost 2 bases and J lost 1; bases outside the gene matches: 4. The germline V gene encodes CDR1 MNHNS and CDR2 SASEGT. The CDR3 extends over 16 amino acids. CDR3 bases: TGTGCCAGCAGTGAAATGGGGACAGTGAACACCGGGGAGCTGTTTTTT. It yields the protein CASSEMGTVNTGELFF.

The CDR3 nucleotides read TGTGCCAGCAGCCTCGGACTAGCCTACAATGAGCAGTTCTTC. Its translation is CASSLGLAYNEQFF. V gene TRBV11-3 combines with J gene TRBJ2-1; 7 bases line up with TRBD2. The germline gives CDR1 SGHNT, CDR2 YENEEA. Trimming cost V 5 bases and J 2 bases; bases outside gene matches: 3. The CDR3 length is 14 residues.

The chain combines TRBV5-4 with TRBJ2-5; perhaps D is TRBD1 or TRBD2 (6 bases each). The germline CDR1 and CDR2 sequences are SGHNT and YYREEE (reference sequence). The CDR3 consists of 13 residues. The V gene lost 0 bases and the J gene lost 5 bases, with 8 bases spanning the gap. The CDR3 loop reads CASSLDGGETQYF. DNA of the CDR3: TGTGCCAGCAGCTTGGACGGGGGCGAGACCCAGTACTTC.

The chain combines TRBV7-9 with TRBJ2-3; TRBD2 matches 10 bases. CDR1 SEHNR and CDR2 FQNEAQ come from the germline V gene (reference sequence). This CDR3 comprises 16 residues. V shed 5 bases and J 9 bases; nucleotides not matched to a gene: 14. This CDR3 is CASSLQAGGPEDTQYF. The CDR3 DNA is TGTGCCAGCAGCCTTCAAGCGGGAGGGCCAGAGGACACGCAGTATTTT.

This clone was detected only a few times. The chain has TRBV28 and TRBJ1-2, with TRBD1 as a possible D gene (6 bases). This CDR3 has 11 amino acids. V was shortened by 3 bases and J by 7 bases, with 6 bases between the two germline ends. CDR1 is MDHEN and CDR2 is SYDVKM in the germline V gene. For the CDR3, the DNA is TGTGCCAGCAGTTTCAGGGGTGGCTACACCTTC. Translation: CASSFRGGYTF.

This clone was found a few times. This chain links TRBV5-4 with TRBJ1-1; weak D call: TRBD1 (6 bases). This CDR3 region has 13 residues. Looked up from germline, CDR1 is SGHNT and CDR2 is YYREEE (reference sequence). Trimming removed 4 bases from V and 4 bases from J, with 11 bases in between. The CDR3 region is CASSLQGATEAFF. The CDR3 region has the DNA TGTGCCAGCAGCCTACAGGGAGCCACTGAAGCTTTCTTT.

The rearrangement joins TRBV25-1 to TRBJ2-3; 14 bases fit TRBD2. V shed 4 bases, J shed 0 bases, and the junction held 3 bases outside the gene matches. The CDR3 contains 17 residues. Looked up from germline, CDR1 is MGHDK and CDR2 is SYGVNS. The DNA for the CDR3 is TGTGCCAGCAGTGGATGGACTAGCGGGAGGAGCACAGATACGCAGTATTTT. The encoded protein is CASSGWTSGRSTDTQYF.